This TCR beta chain was retrieved from a study of blood T cell repertoires in COVID-19. For the study at large: In each case, the material was cDNA or gDNA derived from T cells, B-cell-depleted T cells, or PBMCs.

In germline, CDR1 is MNHEY, CDR2 SMNVEV (reference sequence). CDR3 length equals 13 residues. After removal of 4 bases from V and 5 bases from J, the junction contained 2 bases not matched to a gene. This clone has just one count. Methods used by the authors: Reference gene primer amplification yielded estimated nucleated cell counts. Profiled with immunoSEQ multiplex PCR; TCRdb holds only in-frame clones, not every one. Clone size and the V and J calls come from that table; the DNA yielded D and trimming. This sample carries around 250,000 clones, approximately 88% of them seen once, and the ten largest clones take 9.5% to 13%. Patients in Seattle were enrolled during active infection, then followed longitudinally.

Sample: peripheral blood. The source is a woman in her seventies with COVID-19, enrolled during active disease. The V gene is TRBV27, the J gene TRBJ1-5; TRBD1 matches at 7 bases. The CDR3 reads CASSWTGDQPQHF. CDR3 in DNA: TGTGCCAGCAGTTGGACAGGTGATCAGCCCCAGCATTTT.